The clone carrying this T cell receptor beta chain was counted only a few times. Its antigen is unidentified. An end of the junction does not agree with germline; a read error may underlie this. The data belong to a study of beta chain features in type 1 diabetes. Findings and caveats of the study: Still unanswered here is whether HLA type influences TCRB rearrangement.

Expressed TCRB transcripts were sequenced after all isolated RNA was converted to cDNA. The protocol was immunoSEQ multiplex PCR, while the TCRdb copy is restricted to in-frame clones and leaves out a portion. Of about 900,000 clones detected, roughly 15% appear once; the ten largest clones hold 0.023%. Only one heparinised blood draw was taken per donor, and its volume averaged about 116 mL. In germline, CDR1 is LGHNA, CDR2 YNFKEQ. The CDR3 is made up of 15 amino acids. The sequence derives from a woman younger than 35 in good health. J is TRBJ2-4 and V is TRBV4-2; D gene unclear. Material for sequencing was naive CD4+ T cells from blood. In DNA form, the CDR3 reads TGTGCCAGCAGCCAAGATTTCGGAGCCGAAAACATTCAGTACTTC. It is translated as CASSQDFGAENIQYF.